This T cell receptor (beta chain) comes out of a study of OX40 agonist ivuxolimab in advanced cancers. Overall study: While on treatment, patients had intravenous ivuxolimab at 0.01 to 10 mg/kg every 2 weeks. Three dose-escalation patients had partial responses: one with hepatocellular carcinoma and two with cutaneous melanoma. The study's findings and limits: Some nonresponders also had low normalized T-cell clonal expansion.

The CDR3 consists of 16 residues. Germline lookup yields CDR1 LNHNV and CDR2 YYDKDF (reference sequence). V lost 5 bases and J lost 3; bases outside the gene matches: 9. About this clone itself: The antigen remains unidentified.

Sequencing used immunoSEQ multiplex PCR; TCRdb keeps in-frame clones, though not all of them. The sample lists approximately 66,000 clones; 80% to 85% were seen once. Samples were taken at baseline and on day 1 of cycles 4 and 7. The sequence was collected from an adult with an advanced solid tumor such as melanoma, head and neck, liver or kidney cancer. The J gene is TRBJ2-7, the V gene TRBV15, with 11 bases that match TRBD2. Here the sequenced sample was CD4+ or CD8+ T cells sorted from blood, taken in a trial of the OX40 agonist ivuxolimab. Here the CDR3 DNA reads TGTGCCACCAGCCACAAGACTAGCGGGGCCCTCTACGAGCAGTACTTC. Encoded protein: CATSHKTSGALYEQYF.